These T cell receptor beta chains were read from a single sample in a study of T cells after yellow fever vaccination. In TCRdb, the 5' RACE reads were re-called with MiXCR into one record per CDR3 protein. The data hold approximately 300,000 distinct CDR3 sequences, with 8.7% observed a single time. This sample comprised PBMCs, obtained on the day of the first yellow fever vaccination. These receptors were collected from a man between 18 and 35 years old who received the YFV17D yellow fever vaccine. Both conserved end residues are part of each CDR3.

j_gene: TRBJ2-7
v_gene: TRBV29-1
CDR3aa: CSVEGQPNRGHEQYF

j_gene: TRBJ2-1
v_gene: TRBV11-2
CDR3aa: CASSLVGGRGVYNEQFF

j_gene: TRBJ2-3
v_gene: TRBV11-1
CDR3aa: CASSDTTTSGVTQYF

j_gene: TRBJ2-1
v_gene: TRBV7-2
CDR3aa: CASSLWLAGGPGNEQFF

j_gene: TRBJ1-1
v_gene: TRBV4-1
CDR3aa: CASSQFSGVTEAFF

j_gene: TRBJ1-5
v_gene: TRBV7-6
CDR3aa: CASSSTKDQPQHF

j_gene: TRBJ2-4
v_gene: TRBV5-1
CDR3aa: CASNDRVSDIQYF

j_gene: TRBJ2-7
v_gene: TRBV6-2/TRBV6-3
CDR3aa: CASSTLTGFYEQYF

j_gene: TRBJ2-6
v_gene: TRBV9
CDR3aa: CASSLVGGSGANVLTF

j_gene: TRBJ2-5
v_gene: TRBV5-1
CDR3aa: CASSFTSDVGGETQYF

j_gene: TRBJ2-1
v_gene: TRBV5-1
CDR3aa: CASSSRGLDNEQFF

j_gene: TRBJ2-1
v_gene: TRBV9
CDR3aa: CASTEEGDSYNEQFF

j_gene: TRBJ2-5
v_gene: TRBV7-2
CDR3aa: CASSSAWRSYQETQYF

j_gene: TRBJ2-5
v_gene: TRBV4-3
CDR3aa: CASSSQRGGQETQYF

j_gene: TRBJ2-4
v_gene: TRBV5-5
CDR3aa: CASSTGQENIQYF

j_gene: TRBJ2-1
v_gene: TRBV5-1
CDR3aa: CASSLARVGYNEQFF

j_gene: TRBJ2-2
v_gene: TRBV25-1
CDR3aa: CASSPITPNTGELFF

j_gene: TRBJ2-5
v_gene: TRBV4-2
CDR3aa: CASSHGTSGTETQYF

j_gene: TRBJ2-5
v_gene: TRBV6-4
CDR3aa: CASTTQGALETQYF

j_gene: TRBJ2-2
v_gene: TRBV13
CDR3aa: CASSPRPSGGMTGELFF

j_gene: TRBJ1-5
v_gene: TRBV20-1
CDR3aa: CSARREGNQPQHF

j_gene: TRBJ1-2
v_gene: TRBV19
CDR3aa: CASSLDRGSYGYTF

j_gene: TRBJ2-7
v_gene: TRBV7-6
CDR3aa: CASSPLSYEQYF

j_gene: TRBJ2-4
v_gene: TRBV20-1
CDR3aa: CSARDRPKNIQYF

j_gene: TRBJ1-4
v_gene: TRBV10-1
CDR3aa: CASSESGTGLEKLFF

j_gene: TRBJ1-2
v_gene: TRBV4-1
CDR3aa: CASSPGWGIEHYGYTF

j_gene: TRBJ1-2
v_gene: TRBV28
CDR3aa: CASTGAPNYGYTF

j_gene: TRBJ2-2
v_gene: TRBV5-4
CDR3aa: CASSSSSTGELFF

j_gene: TRBJ1-1
v_gene: TRBV7-2
CDR3aa: CASSLVQGAGTEAFF

j_gene: TRBJ1-5
v_gene: TRBV7-2
CDR3aa: CASSRDRRTNQPQHF

j_gene: TRBJ1-5
v_gene: TRBV15
CDR3aa: CATSWYRDQPQHF

j_gene: TRBJ1-5
v_gene: TRBV7-8
CDR3aa: CASSLATTGGVEHF

j_gene: TRBJ1-5
v_gene: TRBV6-1
CDR3aa: CASNTGNSNQPQHF

j_gene: TRBJ2-3
v_gene: TRBV5-4
CDR3aa: CASSSDGTARASTDTQYF

j_gene: TRBJ2-4
v_gene: TRBV20-1
CDR3aa: CSASLLAKNIQYF

j_gene: TRBJ1-2
v_gene: TRBV20-1
CDR3aa: CSARAGEWGYTF

j_gene: TRBJ2-7
v_gene: TRBV27
CDR3aa: CASSLDRGKSEQYF

j_gene: TRBJ2-1
v_gene: TRBV5-1
CDR3aa: CASSLGLAGHNEQFF

j_gene: TRBJ2-1
v_gene: TRBV29-1
CDR3aa: CSVQGGRYNEQFF

j_gene: TRBJ2-5
v_gene: TRBV4-3
CDR3aa: CASSQATAPQETQYF

j_gene: TRBJ2-5
v_gene: TRBV2
CDR3aa: CASRGTGGETQYF

j_gene: TRBJ1-1
v_gene: TRBV4-3
CDR3aa: CASSQGQNMNTEAFF

j_gene: TRBJ2-1
v_gene: TRBV10-3
CDR3aa: CAISEINDRAEQFF

j_gene: TRBJ2-1
v_gene: TRBV11-2
CDR3aa: CASSLDPSDYNEQFF

j_gene: TRBJ2-1
v_gene: TRBV3-1
CDR3aa: CASSQMGRVAQQFF

j_gene: TRBJ2-7
v_gene: TRBV20-1
CDR3aa: CSARVGQGYEQYF

j_gene: TRBJ2-5
v_gene: TRBV11-2
CDR3aa: CASSPRDSAPGGQYF

j_gene: TRBJ1-2
v_gene: TRBV5-6
CDR3aa: CASSLEPYGYTF